Below, 8 T cell receptor beta chains from the same sample are listed, as sequenced in a study of OX40 agonist ivuxolimab in advanced cancers. Data came from immunoSEQ multiplex PCR; TCRdb stores just in-frame clones and leaves some out. The sample lists 70,000 to 85,000 clones, nearly 95% seen once, with around 10% in the top ten. The specimen was CD4+ or CD8+ T cells sorted from blood, collected in a trial of the OX40 agonist ivuxolimab. The receptor source for this set is an adult with an advanced solid tumor such as melanoma, head and neck, liver or kidney cancer.

Remarks on this clone: At the DNA level, this CDR3 is encoded by other sequences in the same sample as well. The chain couples TRBV27 to TRBJ2-1; 14 bases are a match to TRBD2. The CDR3 length is 15 residues. With V trimmed by 4 bases and J by 7 bases, 3 bases remained unmatched. Germline CDR1 reads MNHEY; CDR2 reads SMNVEV (reference sequence). CDR3 region: CASSSGTSGRNEQFF. The CDR3 coding sequence is TGTGCCAGCAGTTCCGGGACTAGCGGGAGAAATGAGCAGTTCTTC.

In this sample, this clone turned up a few times. The rearrangement joins TRBV7-9 to TRBJ2-7; unclear D gene. This CDR3 is 14 amino acids long. From germline, CDR1 is SEHNR and CDR2 FQNEAQ (reference sequence). V was clipped by 5 bases and J by 3 bases, with 14 bases between them. The CDR3 DNA reads TGTGCCAGCAGCCCGAGGCCTGCCCGCTACGAGCAGTACTTC. It specifies CASSPRPARYEQYF.

The chain uses TRBV11-1 and TRBJ2-7; no definite D call. The germline V and J ends were trimmed by 1 base and 2 bases, with 12 bases remaining between them. This CDR3 is built from 15 residues. Germline-derived CDR1 and CDR2 are SGHAT and FQDESV (reference sequence). The CDR3 spells CASSLEFPPTYEQYF. CDR3 in DNA: TGTGCCAGCAGCTTAGAGTTCCCCCCAACCTACGAGCAGTACTTC.

The chain carries TRBV2 and TRBJ2-7; 9 positions match TRBD1. Trimming cost V 8 bases and J 5 bases; bases outside gene matches: 7. The CDR3 covers 13 residues. Looked up from germline, CDR1 is SNHLY and CDR2 is FYNNEI. The CDR3 region has the DNA TGTGCCAGCTTAGGGACAGGGTATAACGAGCAGTACTTC. Translated: CASLGTGYNEQYF.

V is TRBV6-5 and J is TRBJ1-1; D unresolved. The ends were cut back, 4 bases at V and 1 base at J, with 13 bases in the middle. The germline V gene encodes CDR1 MNHEY and CDR2 SVGAGI. The CDR3 is 15 residues long. This chain's CDR3 is CASSSLRTANTEAFF. The CDR3 DNA sequence: TGTGCCAGCAGTTCACTACGAACGGCGAACACTGAAGCTTTCTTT.

The gene calls are TRBV7-2 and TRBJ2-7; perhaps TRBD2 as D (5 bases). Germline V gives CDR1 SGHTA, CDR2 FQGNSA. This CDR3 region has 15 residues. V was clipped by 2 bases and J by 0 bases, with 11 bases between them. The CDR3 sequence is CASSLWTVSSYEQYF. DNA for the CDR3: TGTGCCAGCAGCTTATGGACTGTAAGCTCCTACGAGCAGTACTTC.

The J gene is TRBJ1-2, the V gene TRBV6-5; perhaps TRBD1 as D (6 bases). CDR3 length: 15 amino acids. In germline, CDR1 is MNHEY, CDR2 SVGAGI. V lost 5 bases, J lost 4 bases, and 17 bases lay in between. CDR3 DNA: TGTGCCAGCAGTCCGGGGTCGGGGGGCCGCTATGGCTACACCTTC. Protein sequence: CASSPGSGGRYGYTF.

This chain connects TRBV19 to TRBJ1-1, with no clear D. The germline V and J ends were trimmed by 3 bases and 4 bases, with 6 bases remaining between them. This CDR3 has 12 amino acids. The germline gives CDR1 LNHDA, CDR2 SQIVND (reference sequence). CDR3 DNA sequence: TGTGCCAGTAGTATTATGGGCACTGAAGCTTTCTTT. This gives the protein CASSIMGTEAFF.